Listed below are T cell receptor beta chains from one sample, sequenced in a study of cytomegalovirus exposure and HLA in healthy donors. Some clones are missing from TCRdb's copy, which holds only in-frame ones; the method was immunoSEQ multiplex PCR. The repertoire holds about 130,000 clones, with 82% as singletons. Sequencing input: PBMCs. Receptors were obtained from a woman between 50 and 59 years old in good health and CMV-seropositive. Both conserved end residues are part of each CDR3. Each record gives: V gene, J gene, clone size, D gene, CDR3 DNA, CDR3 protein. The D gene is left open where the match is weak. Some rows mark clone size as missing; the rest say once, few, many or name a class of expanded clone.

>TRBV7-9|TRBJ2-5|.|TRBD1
TGTGCCAGCAGCTTGCCCCCTCTTGGACAGGGCAGGGGGGAGACCCAGTACTTC
CASSLPPLGQGRGETQYF
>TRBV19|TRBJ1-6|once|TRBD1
TGTGCCAGTCGAGGACAGGGACGCTCACCCCTCCACTTT
CASRGQGRSPLHF
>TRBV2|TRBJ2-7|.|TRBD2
TGTGCCAGCAGTACTAGCGGGGCATTCAACGAGCAGTACTTC
CASSTSGAFNEQYF
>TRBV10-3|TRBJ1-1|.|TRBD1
TGTGCCATCAGTTTACAGGGGACGGGTACTGAAGCTTTCTTT
CAISLQGTGTEAFF
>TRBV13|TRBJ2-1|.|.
TGTGCCAGCAGCTTTGTGGGGGCTTACAATGAGCAGTTCTTC
CASSFVGAYNEQFF
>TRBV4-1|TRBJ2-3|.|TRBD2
TGCGCCAGCAGCCAAGTCTTTGCGGGGGACACAGATACGCAGTATTTT
CASSQVFAGDTDTQYF
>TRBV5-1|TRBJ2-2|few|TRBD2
TGCGCCAGCAGCTTTGTAGCGGGAGTCACCGGGGAGCTGTTTTTT
CASSFVAGVTGELFF
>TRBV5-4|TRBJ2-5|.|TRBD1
TGTGCCAGCAGCTTGCCGACACAGGGGGCGGAGACCCAGTACTTC
CASSLPTQGAETQYF
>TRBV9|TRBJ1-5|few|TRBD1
TGTGCCAGCAGTGACTTTCGGGATAAGGGGGCGGATCAGCCCCAGCATTTT
CASSDFRDKGADQPQHF
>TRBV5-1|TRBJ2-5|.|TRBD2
TGCGCCAGCAGCACCTTAGCGGGAGGGACCGCGGAGACCCAGTACTTC
CASSTLAGGTAETQYF